This is a list of T cell receptor beta chains from one sample in a study of breast tumors, draining lymph nodes, adjacent tissues. TCRdb re-called the multiplex PCR reads with MiXCR, one entry per CDR3 protein. The sample lists some 97,000 distinct CDR3 sequences; 21% were seen once. The sequencing input was axillary lymph node tissue. The receptors here all came from a female donor with breast cancer. Some clones in this sample may be carry-over from other donors' samples. Both conserved end residues are part of each CDR3. The D gene is left open where the match is weak. A row's size may be missing; if present it is once, few, many or a size class.

>TRBV20-1|TRBD2|TRBJ2-1|many|13
TGCAGTGCTGGACTAGCGGGAGTCCCTGAGCAGTTCTTC
CSAGLAGVPEQFF
>TRBV6-5|-|TRBJ1-2|many|14
TGTGCCAGCAGGCCCGAGGGGGACGGCTATGGCTACACCTTC
CASRPEGDGYGYTF
>TRBV12-2|-|TRBJ2-3|-|17
TGTGCAAGTCCAAGCTTAGAGGGTATCTACCCCACAGATACGCAGTATTTT
CASPSLEGIYPTDTQYF
>TRBV11-2|TRBD2|TRBJ2-2|few|16
TGTGCCAGCAGCGGACTAGCGGGGGGTCTGACCGGGGAGCTGTTTTTT
CASSGLAGGLTGELFF
>TRBV3-1|-|TRBJ2-7|-|15
TGTGCCAGCAGCCAGGTTGCCCGGTCCAAGCACGAGCAGTACTTC
CASSQVARSKHEQYF
>TRBV9|-|TRBJ1-2|many|17
TGTGCCAGCAGCGCCCCCTCACCAGAACTCGTTGACTATGGCTACACCTTC
CASSAPSPELVDYGYTF
>TRBV4-1|-|TRBJ1-5|many|15
TGCGCCAGCAGCCAAGATAGTTATAGCAATCAGCCCCAGCATTTT
CASSQDSYSNQPQHF
>TRBV3-1|-|TRBJ2-5|-|14
TGTGCCAGCAACCCCCATATGGGGGAAGAGACCCAGTACTTC
CASNPHMGEETQYF
>TRBV20-1|TRBD1|TRBJ1-2|many|14
TGCAGTGCTAGAGCGCCTTGGACAGGGAATGGCTACACCTTC
CSARAPWTGNGYTF
>TRBV20-1|-|TRBJ2-3|medium-sized|11
TGCAGTGCTAGGGCCGCAGATACGCAGTATTTT
CSARAADTQYF
>TRBV19|TRBD1|TRBJ1-2|many|15
TGTGCCAGTAGTACCACAGGGACAGGGAACTATGGCTACACCTTC
CASSTTGTGNYGYTF